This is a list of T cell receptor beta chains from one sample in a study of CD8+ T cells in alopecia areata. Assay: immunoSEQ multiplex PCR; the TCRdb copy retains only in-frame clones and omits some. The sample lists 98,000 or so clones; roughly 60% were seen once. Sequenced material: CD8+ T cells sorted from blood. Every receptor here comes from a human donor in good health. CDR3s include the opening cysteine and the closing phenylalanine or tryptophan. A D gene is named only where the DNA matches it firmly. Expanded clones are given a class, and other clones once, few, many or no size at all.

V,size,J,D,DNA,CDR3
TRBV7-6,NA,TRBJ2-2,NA,TGTGCCAGCAGCTCCGAGCGGACGTACACCGGGGAGCTGTTTTTT,CASSSERTYTGELFF
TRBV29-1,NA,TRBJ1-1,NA,TGCAGCGCCCCCCATGGTGGGGGGAACACTGAAGCTTTCTTT,CSAPHGGGNTEAFF
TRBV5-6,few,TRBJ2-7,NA,TGTGCCAGCAGCTTGCTGGGTCGCGAGCAGTACTTC,CASSLLGREQYF
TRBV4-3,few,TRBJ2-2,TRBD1,TGCGCCAGCAGCCAAGCTAGGGGGCAGATCACCGGGGAGCTGTTTTTT,CASSQARGQITGELFF
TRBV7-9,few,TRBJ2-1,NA,TGTGCCAGCAGCTTCGCAGGGGCGAGGTACAATGAGCAGTTCTTC,CASSFAGARYNEQFF
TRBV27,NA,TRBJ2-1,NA,TGTGCCAGCAGTTTATCAGGGTCCAACAATGAGCAGTTCTTC,CASSLSGSNNEQFF
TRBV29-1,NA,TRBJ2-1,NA,TGCAGCGTTGGTGGAATCGGGTCGGACTACTCCTACAATGAGCAGTTCTTC,CSVGGIGSDYSYNEQFF
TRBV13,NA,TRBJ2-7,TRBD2,TGTGCCAGCAGCCCGAACCTAGGGGAGGGCGAGCAGTACTTC,CASSPNLGEGEQYF
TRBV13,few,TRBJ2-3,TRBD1,TGTGCCAGCAGCCCAACCGGGACAGACACAGATACGCAGTATTTT,CASSPTGTDTDTQYF
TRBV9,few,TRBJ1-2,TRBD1,TGTGCCAGCAGCGTAGCTGACAGGGAGGATGATGGCTACACCTTC,CASSVADREDDGYTF
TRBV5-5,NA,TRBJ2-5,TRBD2,TGTGCCAGCAGGACTAGCGGGGGTGCGGAGACCCAGTACTTC,CASRTSGGAETQYF
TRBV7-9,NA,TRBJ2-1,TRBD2,TGTGCCAGCAGTTGGACTAGCGGTGGCAATGAGCAGTTCTTC,CASSWTSGGNEQFF
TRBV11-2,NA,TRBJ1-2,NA,TGTGCCAGCAAACCTGACACGGGTTATAACTATGGCTACACCTTC,CASKPDTGYNYGYTF
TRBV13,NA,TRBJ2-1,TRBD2,TGTGCCAGCACCCGGAGCGGGGGGGCCGACAATGAGCAGTTCTTC,CASTRSGGADNEQFF
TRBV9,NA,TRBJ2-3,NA,TGTGCCAGCAATGAAGGCGGGGGCACAGATACGCAGTATTTT,CASNEGGGTDTQYF
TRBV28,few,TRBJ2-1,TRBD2,TGTGCCAGCAGTGTACCGGGACTAGCGGGGGAGAGCTCCTACAATGAGCAGTTCTTC,CASSVPGLAGESSYNEQFF
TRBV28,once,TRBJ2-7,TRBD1,TGTGCCAGCAGGGACAGGTTTTTCTACGAGCAGTACTTC,CASRDRFFYEQYF
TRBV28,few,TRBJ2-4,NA,TGTGCCAGCGGCCTAGCCAAAAACATTCAGTACTTC,CASGLAKNIQYF
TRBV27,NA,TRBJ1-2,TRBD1,TGTGCCAGTCGAGGGACAGGGGACAGGATTGTCTATGGCTACACCTTC,CASRGTGDRIVYGYTF
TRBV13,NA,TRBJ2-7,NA,TGTGCCAGCAGCTTAGTCCACAGCGGAGGCGAGCAGTACTTC,CASSLVHSGGEQYF
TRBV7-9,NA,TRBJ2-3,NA,TGTGCCAGCAGCTTCGGGAACAGGGCCGCAGATACGCAGTATTTT,CASSFGNRAADTQYF
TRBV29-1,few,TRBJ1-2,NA,TGCAGCGTGGCAGAAGGCTATGGCTACACCTTC,CSVAEGYGYTF
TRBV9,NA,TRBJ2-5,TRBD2,TGTGCCAGCAGCGTAGCCGGGGAGGGGACCCAGTACTTC,CASSVAGEGTQYF
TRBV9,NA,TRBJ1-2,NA,TGTGCCAGCAGCCCCTCTTCGGGCGCGAGCCATAGCTATGGCTACACCTTC,CASSPSSGASHSYGYTF
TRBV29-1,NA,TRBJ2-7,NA,TGCAGCGTTCTACCGGGACATTCTGCCGAGCAGTACTTC,CSVLPGHSAEQYF
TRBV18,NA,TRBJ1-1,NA,TGTGCCAGCTCACCGGTAACGACTGAAGCTTTCTTT,CASSPVTTEAFF
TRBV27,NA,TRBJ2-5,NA,TGTGCCAGCAGTTCAGCCCTACAAGAGACCCAGTACTTC,CASSSALQETQYF
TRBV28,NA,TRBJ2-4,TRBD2,TGTGCCAGCAGTTCCATAGGACTAGCGGGGGGATATCTGACCAAAAACATTCAGTACTTC,CASSSIGLAGGYLTKNIQYF
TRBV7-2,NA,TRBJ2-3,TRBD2,TGTGCCAGCAGCTTAGGGGGGAGGGACACAGATACGCAGTATTTT,CASSLGGRDTDTQYF
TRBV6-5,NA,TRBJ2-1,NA,TGTGCCAGCAGAAGAGGGTATGAGCAGTTCTTC,CASRRGYEQFF
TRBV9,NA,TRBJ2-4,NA,TGTGCCAGCAGCGTAGACGAGGGGTTAGCCAAAAACATTCAGTACTTC,CASSVDEGLAKNIQYF
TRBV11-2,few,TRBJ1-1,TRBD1,TGTGCCAGCAGCTTTGGACAGGGCTCGGGACAAATCAACACTGAAGCTTTCTTT,CASSFGQGSGQINTEAFF
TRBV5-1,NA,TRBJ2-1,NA,TGCGCCAGCAGCTTGCGTCCCCCGAGGGTGGTTCTCTACAATGAGCAGTTCTTC,CASSLRPPRVVLYNEQFF
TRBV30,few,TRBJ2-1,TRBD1,TGTGCCTGGAGTTCGCCCGGGACAGACCTCTACAATGAGCAGTTCTTC,CAWSSPGTDLYNEQFF
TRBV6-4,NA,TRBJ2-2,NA,TGTGCCAGCAGTGACTCGCGCGACACCGGGGAGCTGTTTTTT,CASSDSRDTGELFF
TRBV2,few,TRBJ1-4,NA,TGTGCCAGCAGTGAATGGGGGGCGCCTAATGAAAAACTGTTTTTT,CASSEWGAPNEKLFF
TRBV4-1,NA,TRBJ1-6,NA,TGCGCCAGCAGCCAAGATGCCAGGGATAATTCACCCCTCCACTTT,CASSQDARDNSPLHF
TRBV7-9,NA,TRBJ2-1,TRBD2,TGTGCCAGCAGACCTAGCGGGGGGGCCTACAATGAGCAGTTCTTC,CASRPSGGAYNEQFF
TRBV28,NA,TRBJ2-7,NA,TGTGCCAGCAGCAGGGGACGCATCTCCTACGAGCAGTACTTC,CASSRGRISYEQYF
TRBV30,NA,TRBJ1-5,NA,TGTGCCTGGAGTTTTAGGGAGGGCAATCAGCCCCAGCATTTT,CAWSFREGNQPQHF
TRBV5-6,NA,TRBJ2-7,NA,TGTGCCAGCAGCTTGGGCAGCACCTACGAGCAGTACTTC,CASSLGSTYEQYF
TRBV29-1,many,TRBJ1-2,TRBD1,TGCAGCGCTACAGGGGATGATGGCTATGGCTACACCTTC,CSATGDDGYGYTF
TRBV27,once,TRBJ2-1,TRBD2,TGTGCCTCCGGGACTAGCGGCTACAATGAGCAGTTCTTC,CASGTSGYNEQFF
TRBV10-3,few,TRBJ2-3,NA,TGTGCCATCAGTGACCCTATAGCTGCCAGCACAGATACGCAGTATTTT,CAISDPIAASTDTQYF
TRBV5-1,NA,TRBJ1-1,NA,TGCGCCAGCGGTTCCCAGAACACTGAAGCTTTCTTT,CASGSQNTEAFF